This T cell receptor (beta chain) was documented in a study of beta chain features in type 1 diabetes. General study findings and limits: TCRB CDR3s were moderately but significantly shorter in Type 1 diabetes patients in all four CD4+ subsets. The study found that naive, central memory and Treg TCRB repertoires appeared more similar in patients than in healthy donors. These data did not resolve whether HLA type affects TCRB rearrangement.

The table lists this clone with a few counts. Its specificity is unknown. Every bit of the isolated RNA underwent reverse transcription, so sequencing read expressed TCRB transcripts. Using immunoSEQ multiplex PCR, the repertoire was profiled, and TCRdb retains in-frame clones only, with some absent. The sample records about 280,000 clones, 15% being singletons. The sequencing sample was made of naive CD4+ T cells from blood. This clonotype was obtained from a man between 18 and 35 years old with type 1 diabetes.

For the CDR3, the DNA is TGTGCCATCAGTGAGAGGCTAGCGAAAAATGAGCAGTTCTTC. Protein: CAISERLAKNEQFF. J is TRBJ2-1 and V is TRBV10-3; D perhaps matches TRBD2 (6 bases). V was trimmed by 2 bases and J by 7 bases, leaving 12 bases between them. Germline loops: CDR1 ENHRY, CDR2 SYGVKD. The CDR3 is 14 amino acids.